A single sample gave rise to the 9 T cell receptor beta chains below, sequenced in a study of CD8+ T cells in alopecia areata. RNA extraction was followed by reverse transcription into cDNA, which acted as the sequencing template. Measured with immunoSEQ multiplex PCR; TCRdb has only the in-frame clones, and not every one. Here the sample spans 130,000 to 150,000 clones, roughly 46% being singletons. The starting material was CD4+ T cells sorted from blood, obtained at week 0. These receptors all stem from a human donor with alopecia areata.

This CDR3 reads CAWSAGLAQETQYF. As DNA, the CDR3 is TGTGCCTGGAGCGCCGGACTAGCTCAAGAGACCCAGTACTTC. V usage is TRBV30 and J usage is TRBJ2-5; 8 bases match TRBD2. Germline V gene sequence: CDR1 GTSNPN, CDR2 SVGIG (reference sequence). Trimming cost V 3 bases and J 2 bases; bases outside gene matches: 5. The length of the CDR3 is 14 residues.

Here the CDR3 DNA reads TGCGCCAGCAGCCCCTCTGGGACAGGGTCTAATCTGGCTTTCTTT. Protein: CASSPSGTGSNLAFF. The J gene is TRBJ1-1, the V gene TRBV4-1; 9 nucleotides agree with TRBD1. The CDR3 loop spans 15 amino acids. CDR1 is MGHRA, CDR2 YSYEKL, per germline. Losses at the gene ends were 4 bases for V and 11 bases for J; bases not matched to a gene: 14.

The chain links TRBV19 to TRBJ2-7; 8 bases agree with TRBD2. Germline V CDR1 and CDR2: LNHDA, SQIVND (reference sequence). This CDR3 spans 17 amino acids. Trimming cost V 3 bases and J 2 bases; bases outside gene matches: 12. The CDR3 reads CASSIDLWSGRTYEQYF. CDR3 DNA sequence: TGTGCCAGTAGTATCGATCTTTGGAGCGGGAGAACCTACGAGCAGTACTTC. Using reference TRBV19 and TRBJ2-7 for the parts outside the CDR3, the full variable domain is DGGITQSPKYLFRKEGQNVTLSCEQNLNHDAMYWYRQDPGQGLRLIYYSQIVNDFQKGDIAEGYSVSREKKESFPLTVTSAQKNPTAFYLCASSIDLWSGRTYEQYFGPGTRLTVT.

J is TRBJ2-2 and V is TRBV29-1; no definite D call. CDR1 and CDR2 (germline): SQVTM, ANQGSEA. The CDR3 length is 14 residues. CDR3 in amino acids: CSYRGSTYTGELFF. CDR3 nucleotides: TGCAGTTACCGCGGCAGCACATACACCGGGGAGCTGTTTTTT.

This clone has only a few counts. The chain joins TRBV29-1 to TRBJ2-2; D not certain. The CDR3 sequence is 11 residues long. V lost 7 bases and J lost 1, with 4 bases in between. Germline CDR1 SQVTM, CDR2 ANQGSEA. CDR3 coding DNA: TGCAGCGCCCTGAACACCGGGGAGCTGTTTTTT. This codes for CSALNTGELFF.

This clone was seen just once. The chain employs TRBV5-1 and TRBJ1-2, with D possibly being TRBD1 (6 bases). Trimming pared 8 bases from V and 6 bases from J, leaving 17 bases between. Germline-derived CDR1 and CDR2 are SGHRS and YFSETQ. CDR3 length: 13 residues. The CDR3 loop reads CASNPDSRDGYTF. CDR3 in DNA: TGCGCCAGTAACCCGGACAGTCGGGATGGCTACACCTTC.

V gene TRBV5-1 combines with J gene TRBJ1-1, with 8 bases aligning to TRBD1. In germline, CDR1 is SGHRS, CDR2 YFSETQ. The length of the CDR3 is 14 residues. The ends lost 4 bases at V and 3 bases at J; junction bases unmatched: 5. CDR3 DNA sequence: TGCGCCAGCAGCCCCCAGACAGGGGACACTGAAGCTTTCTTT. This sequence encodes CASSPQTGDTEAFF.

This clone appeared many times. The CDR3 protein is CSVLKTRGEQYF. The CDR3 DNA reads as TGCAGCGTTCTCAAAACTCGGGGCGAGCAGTACTTC. This sequence joins TRBV29-1 and TRBJ2-7; D is perhaps TRBD2 (5 bases). Trimming removed 5 bases at V and 6 bases at J, with 14 bases between. Per the germline V gene, CDR1 is SQVTM and CDR2 is ANQGSEA. This CDR3 is built from 12 residues.

This chain uses TRBV18 with TRBJ2-5; D is ambiguous. V was cut by 2 bases and J by 5 bases, with 24 bases left in between. The germline gives CDR1 KGHSH, CDR2 LQKENI. The CDR3 is 18 amino acids. The chain's CDR3 is CASSPKNQILPTQETQYF. In DNA, the CDR3 is TGTGCCAGCTCACCAAAGAATCAGATACTACCTACCCAGGAGACCCAGTACTTC.